The 22 T cell receptor beta chains reported below all come from one sample, sequenced in a study of patients and donors after allogeneic stem cell transplantation. From the RT-PCR reads, TCRdb called clonotypes with MiXCR, one entry per CDR3 protein. Among about a million distinct CDR3 sequences listed, roughly 17% were seen once. The sequencing input was blood, either unsorted or a sorted T cell fraction (not recorded which). The origin of the receptors is a human donor who was either an allogeneic HSCT recipient or a stem cell or donor lymphocyte infusion donor (not recorded which). It is not recorded whose cells these are; they may come from a transplant donor.

This clonotype came up a few times. CDR3 in DNA: TGTGCCAGCAGCCAAGATCGGAAAGGGGCCGGGGAGCTGTTTTTT. Translating gives CASSQDRKGAGELFF. The chain uses TRBV3-1 and TRBJ2-2; perhaps TRBD1 as D (5 bases). The CDR3 loop spans 15 amino acids. Trimming shortened V by 0 bases and J by 6 bases, and 11 bases separated the two germline ends. CDR1 and CDR2 from the germline V gene are LGHDT and YNNKEL (reference sequence).

The chain links TRBV7-9 to TRBJ2-7; the D gene is possibly TRBD1 (5 bases). The germline gives CDR1 SEHNR, CDR2 FQNEAQ (reference sequence). The CDR3 totals 14 residues. Trimming cost V 5 bases and J 5 bases, with 16 bases left between them. The CDR3 DNA reads as TGTGCCAGCAGCCCTCCTAGGGGTATCAACGAGCAGTACTTC. Translation gives CASSPPRGINEQYF.

The chain couples TRBV27 to TRBJ1-1; 8 bases are shared with TRBD1. The CDR3 has 13 amino acids. Germline values: CDR1 MNHEY, CDR2 SMNVEV (reference sequence). Trimming removed 3 bases from V and 11 bases from J; junction bases left unmatched: 8. The CDR3 loop is CASSFDRGGDAFF. CDR3 bases: TGTGCCAGCAGTTTTGACAGGGGAGGGGATGCTTTCTTT.

The J gene is TRBJ2-7, the V gene TRBV20-1; 9 bases agree with TRBD1. The CDR3 totals 15 residues. CDR1 and CDR2 (germline): DFQATT, SNEGSKA (reference sequence). The J segment lost 4 bases and the V segment lost 3 bases, leaving 10 bases of the junction unmatched. CDR3 protein: CSARVLQGAPYEQYF. CDR3 DNA: TGCAGTGCTAGGGTATTACAGGGGGCTCCGTACGAGCAGTACTTC.

The chain carries TRBV11-3 and TRBJ2-2, with TRBD2 matching over 7 bases. J was trimmed by 2 bases and V by 5 bases; bases with no gene match: 2. The germline V gene encodes CDR1 SGHNT and CDR2 YENEEA. The CDR3 is 14 residues long. The CDR3 here is CASSGTNNTGELFF. DNA for the CDR3: TGTGCCAGCAGCGGGACTAACAACACCGGGGAGCTGTTTTTT.

This clonotype was picked up a small number of times. The rearrangement links TRBV5-1 to TRBJ2-5, with D perhaps TRBD1 (5 bases). V lost 1 base and J lost 5, with 21 bases in between. In germline, CDR1 is SGHRS, CDR2 YFSETQ. This CDR3 has 17 residues. This CDR3 is CASSLLPPEGAMETQYF. Here the CDR3 DNA reads TGCGCCAGCAGCTTGCTCCCGCCCGAAGGGGCGATGGAGACCCAGTACTTC.

This clonotype was observed a handful of times. The genes are TRBV4-3 and TRBJ1-2; perhaps TRBD1 as D (5 bases). Germline V gives CDR1 LGHNA, CDR2 YSLEER. V lost 0 bases, J lost 6 bases, and 14 bases lay in between. This CDR3 comprises 15 residues. The CDR3 sequence: CASSQDDRGLNGYTF. Here the CDR3 DNA reads TGCGCCAGCAGCCAAGATGACAGAGGGTTGAATGGCTACACCTTC.

The chain is built from TRBV24-1 and TRBJ2-5; TRBD2 matches at 10 bases. The length of the CDR3 is 16 residues. With V trimmed by 0 bases and J by 4 bases, 4 bases remained unmatched. Germline V CDR1 and CDR2: KGHDR, SFDVKD. This chain's CDR3 is CATSDLIAGGGETQYF. The CDR3 DNA sequence: TGTGCCACCAGTGATTTGATAGCGGGAGGCGGAGAGACCCAGTACTTC.

V usage is TRBV15 and J usage is TRBJ2-3; 7 bases are a match to TRBD2. The J segment lost 3 bases and the V segment lost 9 bases, leaving 12 bases of the junction unmatched. CDR3 length: 15 amino acids. The germline CDR1 and CDR2 sequences are LNHNV and YYDKDF (reference sequence). The CDR3 loop reads CATGPAGELTDTQYF. The CDR3 nucleotides read TGTGCCACTGGGCCGGCGGGAGAATTGACAGATACGCAGTATTTT.

The chain combines TRBV20-1 with TRBJ2-4; D perhaps matches TRBD2 (5 bases). The CDR3 has 14 amino acids. Looked up from germline, CDR1 is DFQATT and CDR2 is SNEGSKA (reference sequence). Trimming pared 0 bases from V and 4 bases from J, leaving 10 bases between. CDR3 DNA sequence: TGCAGTGCTAGAGATGGTTCGGGAAAAAACATTCAGTACTTC. Translating gives CSARDGSGKNIQYF.

The rearrangement joins TRBV20-1 to TRBJ2-7, with D perhaps TRBD2 (6 bases). V lost 3 bases and J 2 bases, leaving 14 bases between the germline ends. Germline assignment: CDR1 DFQATT and CDR2 SNEGSKA (reference sequence). The length of the CDR3 is 14 residues. Here the CDR3 DNA reads TGCAGTGCTAGTCGCCGGGACTCAACCTACGAGCAGTACTTC. Translation gives CSASRRDSTYEQYF.

This clonotype appeared many times. V gene TRBV5-1 combines with J gene TRBJ1-1; a weak D match, TRBD1 (6 bases). Per the germline V gene, CDR1 is SGHRS and CDR2 is YFSETQ. The CDR3 covers 16 residues. The ends were cut back, 2 bases at V and 2 bases at J, with 16 bases in the middle. CDR3: CASSFRTQGINTEAFF. CDR3 nucleotide sequence: TGCGCCAGCAGCTTCCGGACACAGGGTATTAACACTGAAGCTTTCTTT.

The chain links TRBV5-1 to TRBJ2-3, with 12 bases fitting TRBD2. The length of the CDR3 is 17 residues. V lost 2 bases and J lost 2; bases outside the gene matches: 6. Germline-derived CDR1 and CDR2 are SGHRS and YFSETQ. The CDR3 bases are TGCGCCAGCAGCTTTAAGCTAGCGGGAGGGCCCACAGATACGCAGTATTTT. Its protein product is CASSFKLAGGPTDTQYF. The full variable domain, rest sourced from reference TRBV5-1 and TRBJ2-3, is KAGVTQTPRYLIKTRGQQVTLSCSPISGHRSVSWYQQTPGQGLQFLFEYFSETQRNKGNFPGRFSGRQFSNSRSEMNVSTLELGDSALYLCASSFKLAGGPTDTQYFGPGTRLTVL.

The V call is TRBV5-6, the J call TRBJ1-1, with TRBD1 matching over 8 bases. CDR1 and CDR2 from the germline V gene are SGHDT and YYEEEE. This CDR3 is built from 14 residues. After removal of 4 bases from V and 6 bases from J, the junction contained 8 bases not matched to a gene. The CDR3 DNA reads as TGTGCCAGCAGCCATACCGACAGGGGCGCTGAAGCTTTCTTT. It translates to CASSHTDRGAEAFF. Full variable domain (missing parts from reference TRBV5-6 and TRBJ1-1): DAGVTQSPTHLIKTRGQQVTLRCSPKSGHDTVSWYQQALGQGPQFIFQYYEEEERQRGNFPDRFSGHQFPNYSSELNVNALLLGDSALYLCASSHTDRGAEAFFGQGTRLTVV.

The chain uses TRBV12-3 or TRBV12-4 and TRBJ1-1; D unresolved. The CDR3 is 14 amino acids. V gave up 6 bases and J gave up 0 bases, with 11 bases separating them. Written as DNA, the CDR3 is TGTGCCAGCAGCCCTTTGGCTGTGAACACTGAAGCTTTCTTT. Residues: CASSPLAVNTEAFF.

The chain recombines TRBV6-2 or TRBV6-3 with TRBJ2-1, with 7 bases aligning to TRBD2. The V and J ends lost 2 bases and 10 bases, in that order; junction bases with no gene match: 8. The germline V gene has CDR1 MNHEY and CDR2 SVGEGT. The CDR3 has 14 residues. The CDR3 reads CASSYVGLVDEQFF. DNA for the CDR3: TGTGCCAGCAGTTACGTCGGACTAGTAGACGAGCAGTTCTTC.

This clonotype was counted only a few times. The rearrangement uses TRBV12-3 or TRBV12-4 and TRBJ1-1, with a weak D call TRBD1 (5 bases). Trimming removed 3 bases at V and 4 bases at J, with 15 bases between. This CDR3 comprises 15 residues. The DNA for the CDR3 is TGTGCCAGCAGTTTTGGGAACAGGCGACCCACTGAAGCTTTCTTT. This encodes CASSFGNRRPTEAFF.

The genes are TRBV9 and TRBJ2-7, with a weak D call TRBD1 (6 bases). V was trimmed by 3 bases and J by 0 bases, leaving 10 bases between them. The CDR3 runs to 14 residues. The germline V gene has CDR1 SGDLS and CDR2 YYNGEE. The CDR3: CASSEGTFSYEQYF. The DNA for the CDR3 is TGTGCCAGCAGCGAGGGGACATTCTCCTACGAGCAGTACTTC.

This clonotype was picked up many times. This chain joins TRBV5-1 and TRBJ2-5; TRBD2 matches 13 bases. The CDR3 length is 16 residues. V dropped 4 bases and J dropped 5; count of bases not matched to a gene: 8. Per germline, CDR1 SGHRS and CDR2 YFSETQ. DNA for the CDR3: TGCGCCAGCAGCCATACTGGACTAGCGGGAGTGGAGACCCAGTACTTC. It yields the protein CASSHTGLAGVETQYF.

This clonotype has a handful of counts. This chain uses TRBV29-1 with TRBJ2-1; D gene uncertain. V lost 4 bases and J 6 bases, leaving 22 bases between the germline ends. From germline, CDR1 is SQVTM and CDR2 ANQGSEA. The CDR3 is 16 amino acids. CDR3 loop: CSVGSSRSPGGNEQFF. CDR3 DNA: TGCAGCGTTGGATCTTCCCGGTCTCCCGGTGGCAATGAGCAGTTCTTC.

This clonotype has only a few counts. CDR3: CASSREGRWAGANVLTF. Written as DNA, the CDR3 is TGTGCCAGCAGCCGAGAAGGAAGGTGGGCTGGGGCCAACGTCCTGACTTTC. The chain employs TRBV12-3 or TRBV12-4 and TRBJ2-6; no definite D call. The V end was cut by 6 bases, the J end by 2 bases, with 17 bases between. The CDR3 runs 17 residues.

The V and J genes are TRBV5-4 and TRBJ2-2; 7 bases are a match to TRBD1. Looked up from germline, CDR1 is SGHNT and CDR2 is YYREEE (reference sequence). V was pared by 0 bases and J by 7 bases, with 6 bases of the junction left unmatched. CDR3 length: 15 amino acids. CDR3 nucleotide sequence: TGTGCCAGCAGCTTGGTGTCAGGGGGAATCGGGGAGCTGTTTTTT. It is translated as CASSLVSGGIGELFF. The full variable domain, rest sourced from reference TRBV5-4 and TRBJ2-2, is ETGVTQSPTHLIKTRGQQVTLRCSSQSGHNTVSWYQQALGQGPQFIFQYYREEENGRGNFPPRFSGLQFPNYSSELNVNALELDDSALYLCASSLVSGGIGELFFGEGSRLTVL.